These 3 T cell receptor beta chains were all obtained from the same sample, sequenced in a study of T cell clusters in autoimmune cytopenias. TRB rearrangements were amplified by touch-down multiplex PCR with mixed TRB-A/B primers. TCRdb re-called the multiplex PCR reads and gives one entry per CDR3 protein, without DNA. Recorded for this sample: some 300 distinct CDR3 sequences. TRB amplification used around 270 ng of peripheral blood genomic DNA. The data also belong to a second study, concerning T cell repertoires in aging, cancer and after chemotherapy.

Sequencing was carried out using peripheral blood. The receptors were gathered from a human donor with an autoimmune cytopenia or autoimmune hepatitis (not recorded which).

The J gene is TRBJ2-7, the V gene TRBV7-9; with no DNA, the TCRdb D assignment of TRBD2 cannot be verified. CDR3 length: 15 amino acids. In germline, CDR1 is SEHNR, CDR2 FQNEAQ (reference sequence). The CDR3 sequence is CASSQRDLGDYEQYF.

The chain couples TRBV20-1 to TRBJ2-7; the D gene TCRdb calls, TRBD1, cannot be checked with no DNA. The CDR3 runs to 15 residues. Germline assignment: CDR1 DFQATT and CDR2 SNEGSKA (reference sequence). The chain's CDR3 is CSARLRHSPGYEQYF.

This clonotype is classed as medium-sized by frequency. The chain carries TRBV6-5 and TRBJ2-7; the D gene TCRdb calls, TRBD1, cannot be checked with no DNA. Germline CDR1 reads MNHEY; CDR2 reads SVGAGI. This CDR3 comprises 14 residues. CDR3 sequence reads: CASSYGGINYEQYF.